The subject of this entry is one TCR beta chain. The clone's antigen remains unknown. The input lacks base qualities; no much larger clone sits a single base away. The sample belongs to a study of glioma-infiltrating T cells after dendritic cell vaccination (dated by TCRdb to the mid-2010s). With respect to the entire study: Of the 15 glioblastoma patients in the cohort, all drawn from Phase I and II dendritic cell vaccination trials, 9 were newly diagnosed and 6 had recurrent disease. Autologous tumor lysate-pulsed dendritic cell vaccination was administered to the patients between 2003 and 2012. To make the vaccine, monocyte-derived dendritic cells were cultured for under 9 days with IL-4 and GM-CSF and then pulsed overnight with autologous tumor lysate. Three intradermal dendritic cell vaccine injections were administered to patients at biweekly intervals in the arm below the axilla. Deep sequencing of TCR beta CDR3 regions was used to quantify tumor-infiltrating lymphocyte content and compare tumor and blood repertoires in dendritic cell-vaccinated glioblastoma patients. TCR sequencing metrics, including TIL content and tumor-blood repertoire overlap, were correlated with survival after dendritic cell vaccination.

The CDR3 spans 14 residues, from the cysteine through the phenylalanine. Only the CDR3 region is kept as DNA, spanning 42 bases read in frame from base 1. According to the germline V gene, CDR1 reads SGDLS and CDR2 reads YYNGEE. V lost 2 bases and J lost 9 bases, and the count of bases not matched to a germline gene is 8. TCRB CDR3 regions were amplified from roughly 1.8 ug genomic DNA, or all available DNA if less, using the immunoSEQ assay. The multiplex PCR employed 60 forward primers targeting TCR V beta segments and 13 reverse primers targeting J beta segments. Synthetic control templates were spiked into each sample at limiting dilution to estimate reads per starting template. Sequencing produced 87 bp reads on the Illumina HiSeq System. The study's own analysis went as follows. PCR and sequencing errors were removed by merging closely related sequences with a nearest neighbor algorithm. TCR overlap was defined as the percentage of unique tumor TCR beta sequences that were also present in the same patient's peripheral blood. The clones in this table, taken by TCRdb from immuneACCESS, are in-frame only. Not every clone is retained; where verified, under half of the shortfall comes from an unresolved V gene, and the cause of the rest is unknown. The V and J calls and the clone size are those of that table, but D and trimming were determined from the DNA. In this sample the table shows some 100,000 clones, more than 75% of which occur a single time. Clones ranked in the top ten supply around 3.2% of the sample.

Patients were selected on the basis of adequate residual fresh-frozen tumor tissue and more than two years of available survival data. Molecular status otherwise varied across the glioblastoma patients, but none of them carried an isocitrate dehydrogenase mutation. PBMC were collected before vaccination, two weeks after the third vaccination, and at tumor progression if progression occurred. Genomic DNA was extracted with the Qiagen DNeasy Blood extraction Kit. Overall results and qualifications from the work: The cohort was small and heterogeneous, with few patients having full blood and tumor sets and even fewer initial-recurrent tumor pairs. TCR clonality showed no direct relationship with survival, which suggests that a diverse polyclonal response may matter. The TCR overlap response model with three groups was called speculative and said to need prospective validation. After dendritic cell vaccination, a higher estimated pretreatment TIL content predicted longer time to progression and overall survival.

The source of this sequence is a human donor with glioblastoma. The V and J segments used are TRBV9 and TRBJ2-1, with TRBD2 matching 7 junction bases. Here the sequenced sample was blood, taken before dendritic cell vaccination. The CDR3 here reads CASSVDREEGEQFF. The sequenced DNA is TGTGCCAGCAGCGTGGACCGGGAGGAAGGTGAGCAGTTCTTC.